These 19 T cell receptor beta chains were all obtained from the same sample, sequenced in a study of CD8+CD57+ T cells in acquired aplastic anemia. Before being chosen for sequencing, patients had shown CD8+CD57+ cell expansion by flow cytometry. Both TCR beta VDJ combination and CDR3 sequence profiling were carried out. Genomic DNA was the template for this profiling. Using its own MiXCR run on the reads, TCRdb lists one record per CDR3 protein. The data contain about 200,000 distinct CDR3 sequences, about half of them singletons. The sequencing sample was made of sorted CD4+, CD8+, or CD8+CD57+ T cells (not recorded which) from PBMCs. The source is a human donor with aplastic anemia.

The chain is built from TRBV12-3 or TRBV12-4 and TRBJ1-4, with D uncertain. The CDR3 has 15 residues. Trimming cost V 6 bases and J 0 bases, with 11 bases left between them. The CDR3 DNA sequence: TGTGCCAGCAGCTCGGACCAGCCAACTAATGAAAAACTGTTTTTT. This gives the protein CASSSDQPTNEKLFF.

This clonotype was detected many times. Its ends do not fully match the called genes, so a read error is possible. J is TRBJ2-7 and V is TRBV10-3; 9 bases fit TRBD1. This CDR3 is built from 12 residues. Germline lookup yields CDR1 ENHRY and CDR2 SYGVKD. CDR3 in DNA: TGTGCCATGCGGACAGGGGCCTACAAGCAGTACTTC. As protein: CAMRTGAYKQYF.

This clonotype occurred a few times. The CDR3 region is CASSSPGDGTDTQYF. The CDR3 bases are TGTGCCAGCAGCTCTCCGGGAGACGGCACAGATACGCAGTATTTT. The J gene is TRBJ2-3, the V gene TRBV9, with TRBD2 as a possible D gene (6 bases). CDR3 size: 15 residues. V dropped 4 bases and J dropped 1 base, with 13 bases sitting between them. CDR1 is SGDLS and CDR2 is YYNGEE in the germline V gene. The variable domain in full, with the rest retrieved from reference TRBV9 and TRBJ2-3, is DSGVTQTPKHLITATGQRVTLRCSPRSGDLSVYWYQQSLDQGLQFLIQYYNGEERAKGNILERFSAQQFPDLHSELNLSSLELGDSALYFCASSSPGDGTDTQYFGPGTRLTVL.

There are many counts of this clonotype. The CDR3 sequence: CASSIASKPKNTEAFF. The CDR3 nucleotides read TGTGCCAGTAGTATAGCCTCTAAGCCCAAGAACACTGAAGCTTTCTTT. The chain is built from TRBV19 and TRBJ1-1; D is unclear. CDR3 length equals 16 residues. Germline CDR1 is LNHDA and CDR2 is SQIVND (reference sequence). The V end lost 1 base, the J end lost 1 base, and 13 bases lay between the germline ends. Full variable domain (missing parts from reference TRBV19 and TRBJ1-1): DGGITQSPKYLFRKEGQNVTLSCEQNLNHDAMYWYRQDPGQGLRLIYYSQIVNDFQKGDIAEGYSVSREKKESFPLTVTSAQKNPTAFYLCASSIASKPKNTEAFFGQGTRLTVV.

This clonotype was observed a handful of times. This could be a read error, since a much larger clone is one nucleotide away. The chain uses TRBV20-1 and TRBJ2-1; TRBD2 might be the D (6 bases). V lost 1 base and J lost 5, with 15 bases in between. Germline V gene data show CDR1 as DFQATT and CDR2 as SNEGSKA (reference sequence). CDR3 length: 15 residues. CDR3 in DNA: TGCAGTGCTAGAGTAGGGAGGTTGGCCCACAATGAGCAGTTCTTC. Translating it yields CSARVGRLAHNEQFF.

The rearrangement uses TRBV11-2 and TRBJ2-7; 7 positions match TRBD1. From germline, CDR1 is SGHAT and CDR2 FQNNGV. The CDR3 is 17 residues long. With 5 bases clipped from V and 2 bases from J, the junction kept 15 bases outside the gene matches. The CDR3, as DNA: TGTGCCAGCAGCCAAGCGCAGGGGGTGGGAGTGGCCTACGAGCAGTACTTC. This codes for CASSQAQGVGVAYEQYF.

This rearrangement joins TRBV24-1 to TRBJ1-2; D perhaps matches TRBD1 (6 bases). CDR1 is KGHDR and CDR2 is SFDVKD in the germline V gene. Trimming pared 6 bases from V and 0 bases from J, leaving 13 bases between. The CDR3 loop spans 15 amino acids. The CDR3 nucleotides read TGTGCCACCAGTAACAACAGGGAATCTAACTATGGCTACACCTTC. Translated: CATSNNRESNYGYTF.

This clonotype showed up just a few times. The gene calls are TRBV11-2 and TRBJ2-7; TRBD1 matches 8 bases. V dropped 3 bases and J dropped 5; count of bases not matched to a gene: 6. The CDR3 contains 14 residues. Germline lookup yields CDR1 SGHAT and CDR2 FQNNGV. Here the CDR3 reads CASSFHLTGDEQYF. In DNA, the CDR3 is TGTGCCAGCAGCTTCCACCTGACAGGGGACGAGCAGTACTTC.

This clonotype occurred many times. The chain's CDR3 is CASSASGGARETQYF. The CDR3 DNA reads as TGTGCCAGCAGTGCTAGCGGGGGGGCCAGAGAGACCCAGTACTTC. The V and J genes are TRBV2 and TRBJ2-5; 12 bases agree with TRBD2. This CDR3 region has 15 residues. Germline V gene lookup returns CDR1 SNHLY and CDR2 FYNNEI. The V gene end was trimmed by 4 bases and the J gene end by 4 bases; junction bases not matched to a gene: 4.

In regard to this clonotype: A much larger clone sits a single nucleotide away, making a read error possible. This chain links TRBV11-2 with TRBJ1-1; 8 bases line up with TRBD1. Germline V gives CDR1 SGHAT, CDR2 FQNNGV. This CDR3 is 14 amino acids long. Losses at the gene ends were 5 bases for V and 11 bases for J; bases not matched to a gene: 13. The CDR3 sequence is CASSPNARGREAFF. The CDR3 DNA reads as TGTGCCAGCAGCCCCAACGCCAGGGGGCGCGAGGCTTTCTTT. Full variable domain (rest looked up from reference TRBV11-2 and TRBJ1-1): EAGVAQSPRYKIIEKRQSVAFWCNPISGHATLYWYQQILGQGPKLLIQFQNNGVVDDSQLPKDRFSAERLKGVDSTLKIQPAKLEDSAVYLCASSPNARGREAFFGQGTRLTVV.

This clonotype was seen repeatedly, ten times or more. CDR3 amino acids: CASSEAGPVNEQFF. For the CDR3, the DNA is TGTGCCAGCAGTGAAGCGGGACCAGTCAATGAGCAGTTCTTC. The chain joins TRBV6-1 to TRBJ2-1; the D gene could be TRBD1 or TRBD2 (5 bases each). Germline CDR1 and CDR2: MNHNS and SASEGT. The CDR3 is made up of 14 amino acids. V gave up 0 bases and J gave up 6 bases, with 9 bases separating them.

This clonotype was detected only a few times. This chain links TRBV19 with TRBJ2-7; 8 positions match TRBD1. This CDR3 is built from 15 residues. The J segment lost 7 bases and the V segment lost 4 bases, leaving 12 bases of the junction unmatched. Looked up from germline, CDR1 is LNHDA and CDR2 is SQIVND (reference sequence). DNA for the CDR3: TGTGCCAGTAGTACCCGGCTGGACAGGGCGTCGGAGCAGTACTTC. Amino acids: CASSTRLDRASEQYF.

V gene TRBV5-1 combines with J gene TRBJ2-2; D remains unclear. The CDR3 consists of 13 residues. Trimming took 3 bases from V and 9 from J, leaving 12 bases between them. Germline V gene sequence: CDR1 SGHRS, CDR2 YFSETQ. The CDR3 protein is CASSSSAGRELFF. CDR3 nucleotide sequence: TGCGCCAGCAGCTCCTCGGCAGGACGGGAGCTGTTTTTT. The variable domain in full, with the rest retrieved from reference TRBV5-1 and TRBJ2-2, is KAGVTQTPRYLIKTRGQQVTLSCSPISGHRSVSWYQQTPGQGLQFLFEYFSETQRNKGNFPGRFSGRQFSNSRSEMNVSTLELGDSALYLCASSSSAGRELFFGEGSRLTVL.

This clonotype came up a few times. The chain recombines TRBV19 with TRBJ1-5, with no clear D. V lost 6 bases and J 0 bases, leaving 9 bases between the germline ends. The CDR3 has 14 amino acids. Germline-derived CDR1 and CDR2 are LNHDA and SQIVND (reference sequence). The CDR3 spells CASRAPPSNQPQHF. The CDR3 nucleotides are TGTGCCAGTAGAGCCCCCCCTAGCAATCAGCCCCAGCATTTT.

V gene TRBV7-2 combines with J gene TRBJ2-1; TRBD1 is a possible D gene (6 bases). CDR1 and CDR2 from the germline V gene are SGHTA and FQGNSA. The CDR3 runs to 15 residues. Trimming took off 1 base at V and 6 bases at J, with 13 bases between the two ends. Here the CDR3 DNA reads TGTGCCAGCAGCTTAGTGGGGGCAGGGTCCAATGAGCAGTTCTTC. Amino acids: CASSLVGAGSNEQFF.

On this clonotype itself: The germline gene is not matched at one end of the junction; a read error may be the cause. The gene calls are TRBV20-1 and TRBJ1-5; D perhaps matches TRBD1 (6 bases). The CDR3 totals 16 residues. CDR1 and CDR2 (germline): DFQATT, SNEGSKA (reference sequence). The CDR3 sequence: CSAGEQGDRYDQPQHF. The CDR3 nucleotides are TGCAGTGCTGGAGAACAGGGAGATCGGTACGATCAGCCCCAGCATTTT.

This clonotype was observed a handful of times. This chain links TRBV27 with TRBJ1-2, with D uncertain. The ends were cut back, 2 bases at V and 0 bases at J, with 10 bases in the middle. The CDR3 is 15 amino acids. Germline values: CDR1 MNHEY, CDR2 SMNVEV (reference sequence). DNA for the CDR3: TGTGCCAGCAGTTTAAGCGGGAACGCTAACTATGGCTACACCTTC. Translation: CASSLSGNANYGYTF.

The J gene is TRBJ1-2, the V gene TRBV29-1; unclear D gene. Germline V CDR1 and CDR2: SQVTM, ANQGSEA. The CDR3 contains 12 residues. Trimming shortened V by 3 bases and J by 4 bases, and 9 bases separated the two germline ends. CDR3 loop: CSVDPGLYGYTF. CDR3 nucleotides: TGCAGCGTTGACCCCGGGCTCTATGGCTACACCTTC.

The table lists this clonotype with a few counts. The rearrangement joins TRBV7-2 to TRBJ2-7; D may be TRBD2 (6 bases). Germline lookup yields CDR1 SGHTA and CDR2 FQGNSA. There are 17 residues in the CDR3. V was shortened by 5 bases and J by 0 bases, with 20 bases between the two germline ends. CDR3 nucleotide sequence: TGTGCCAGCAGCCCATCTAGAGGGTCCGGGAGCTCCTACGAGCAGTACTTC. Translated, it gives CASSPSRGSGSSYEQYF.